This entry describes one TCR beta chain. Its specificity is not known. Profiling relied on immunoSEQ multiplex PCR, and the TCRdb table lists in-frame clones only, not all of them. The data contain 65,000 to 90,000 clones, over 85% of them singletons. This entry belongs to a study of cytomegalovirus exposure and HLA in healthy donors. Study-level findings and limits: In vitro confirmation showed three CMV-associated chains to be CMV antigen specific. With high specificity and sensitivity, the classifier reportedly diagnosed cytomegalovirus status. Across donors, most TCRs were seen rarely, yet some public ones were widespread.

The TCR was taken from a woman aged 18-29 years in good health and CMV-seropositive. Sequenced: PBMCs.

In DNA, the CDR3 is TGTGCCAGCAGCTTAAATCTAGCGGGGGGAAAGACCCAGTACTTC. Translated, it gives CASSLNLAGGKTQYF. This chain joins TRBV7-2 and TRBJ2-5; 11 nucleotides match TRBD2. The CDR3 is made up of 15 amino acids. Unmatched junction bases numbered 5, after V lost 2 bases and J lost 6 bases. Germline V gives CDR1 SGHTA, CDR2 FQGNSA. The variable domain in full, completed from reference TRBV7-2 and TRBJ2-5, reads GAGVSQSPSNKVTEKGKDVELRCDPISGHTALYWYRQSLGQGLEFLIYFQGNSAPDKSGLPSDRFSAERTGGSVSTLTIQRTQQEDSAVYLCASSLNLAGGKTQYFGPGTRLLVL.